The next 12 T cell receptor beta chains were all read from a single sample in a study of response to subunit inactivated influenza vaccine (dated by TCRdb to 2017 to 2018). Library prep was done by RT-PCR. TCRdb lists the instrument as Illumina HiSeq 2500. TCRdb applied fastp at Q25 and MiXCR to the public reads, then kept only in-frame beta chains. Rows merge per CDR3 protein into single entries with the most common DNA and genes. This sample holds 650,000 to 800,000 distinct CDR3 sequences; less than 20% were observed only once. In total, the top ten clones hold approximately 11% of the sample. Sequencing used PBMCs from blood, obtained more than 4 days after vaccination. All receptors derive from a man aged 45 to 65 who received an inactivated influenza vaccine. Donor details come from another sample of the same person, matched by shared clones.

This clonotype has only a few counts. The V and J genes are TRBV12-3 or TRBV12-4 and TRBJ2-1; TRBD1 agrees at 7 bases. There are 15 residues in the CDR3. The V gene end was trimmed by 4 bases and the J gene end by 3 bases; junction bases not matched to a gene: 6. The CDR3 DNA reads as TGTGCCAGCAGTTCTGCGGACAGGAGCTACAATGAGCAGTTCTTC. Its translation is CASSSADRSYNEQFF.

The genes are TRBV12-3 or TRBV12-4 and TRBJ1-1; D is unresolved. The CDR3 is made up of 15 amino acids. The V end was cut by 3 bases, the J end by 11 bases, with 22 bases between. The CDR3 bases are TGTGCCAGCAGTTTGTGGGGTGGTTTAGGCTCAGCGGCTTTCTTT. Amino acid sequence: CASSLWGGLGSAAFF.

This clonotype was found many times. The CDR3 loop reads CSAFPLATSSYEQYF. The CDR3 DNA reads TGCAGTGCGTTCCCACTAGCGACTAGCTCCTACGAGCAGTACTTC. This chain uses TRBV20-1 with TRBJ2-7; TRBD2 matches at 7 bases. The CDR3 runs 15 residues. CDR1 is DFQATT, CDR2 SNEGSKA, per germline (reference sequence). V lost 6 bases and J lost 0; bases outside the gene matches: 11.

This clonotype was seen only a few times. The rearrangement uses TRBV7-9 and TRBJ1-2; the D is unclear. CDR1 is SEHNR, CDR2 FQNEAQ, per germline (reference sequence). V was shortened by 1 base and J by 4 bases, with 10 bases between the two germline ends. The CDR3 extends over 14 amino acids. The CDR3 DNA reads TGTGCCAGCAGCTTAGAGAGTAGCACCTATGGCTACACCTTC. Translated: CASSLESSTYGYTF.

The rearrangement joins TRBV28 to TRBJ1-5; the match to TRBD1 covers 7 bases. V was clipped by 5 bases and J by 1 base; unmatched bases: 2. This CDR3 region has 14 residues. The germline V gene has CDR1 MDHEN and CDR2 SYDVKM. CDR3 residues: CASSQQGSNQPQHF. CDR3 DNA: TGTGCCAGCAGTCAACAGGGGAGCAATCAGCCCCAGCATTTT.

The chain couples TRBV20-1 to TRBJ2-2, with 7 bases matching TRBD2. CDR1 and CDR2 (germline): DFQATT, SNEGSKA (reference sequence). Germline trimming cut 3 bases from V and 6 bases from J; bases unmatched to any gene: 7. The CDR3 consists of 14 residues. The CDR3 loop reads CSASDGLVPGELFF. The CDR3 nucleotides read TGCAGTGCTAGCGATGGACTAGTTCCCGGGGAGCTGTTTTTT.

This clonotype came up a few times. This sequence joins TRBV20-1 and TRBJ2-5; D is possibly TRBD2 (6 bases). V lost 8 bases and J 1 base, leaving 11 bases between the germline ends. This CDR3 has 12 amino acids. Germline-derived CDR1 and CDR2 are DFQATT and SNEGSKA (reference sequence). This CDR3 is CSTSSGQETQYF. CDR3 sequence (DNA): TGCAGTACCAGTAGCGGCCAAGAGACCCAGTACTTC.

The chain has TRBV5-1 and TRBJ2-1; D unclear. The V and J ends lost 0 bases and 9 bases respectively, with 10 bases between them. This CDR3 comprises 13 residues. Per germline, CDR1 SGHRS and CDR2 YFSETQ. The CDR3 loop reads CASSLGQNGEQFF. For the CDR3, the DNA is TGCGCCAGCAGCTTGGGCCAAAATGGTGAGCAGTTCTTC.

This clonotype has just a few counts. The rearrangement joins TRBV20-1 to TRBJ2-1, with 8 bases aligning to TRBD2. The J segment lost 5 bases and the V segment lost 1 base, leaving 4 bases of the junction unmatched. Germline V gene sequence: CDR1 DFQATT, CDR2 SNEGSKA (reference sequence). The CDR3 extends over 14 amino acids. The CDR3 region has the DNA TGCAGTGCTAGAGCGGGGGGGAACGACAATGAGCAGTTCTTC. Protein: CSARAGGNDNEQFF.

Only a few counts were recorded for this clonotype. This rearrangement joins TRBV9 to TRBJ2-3; 7 bases are a match to TRBD1. CDR1 and CDR2 (germline): SGDLS, YYNGEE. The V segment lost 0 bases and the J segment 2 bases; nucleotides outside the gene matches: 6. CDR3 length: 16 amino acids. The CDR3 loop is CASSVEEGAYTDTQYF. For the CDR3, the DNA is TGTGCCAGCAGCGTAGAAGAGGGGGCGTACACAGATACGCAGTATTTT.

CDR3 in DNA: TGCGTCCCAGCACCGGGCCCCGGGGAGCTGTTTTTT. Protein sequence: CVPAPGPGELFF. The chain uses TRBV5-1 and TRBJ2-2; unclear D gene. The CDR3 is 12 amino acids. Germline lookup yields CDR1 SGHRS and CDR2 YFSETQ.

In the case of this clonotype: Since a much larger clone is just one base distant, this may be a read error. The genes are TRBV6-2 or TRBV6-3 and TRBJ1-1, with D unclear. Germline CDR1 and CDR2: MNHEY and SVGEGT. V was trimmed by 2 bases and J by 1 base, leaving 5 bases between them. This CDR3 region has 13 residues. CDR3 nucleotide sequence: TGTGCCAGCAGTTACGTGGAGAACACTGAAGCTTTCTTT. Amino acid sequence: CASSYVENTEAFF.